These 28 T cell receptor beta chains were sequenced from one sample in a study of shared clonotypes between healthy human individuals. CD45RO-negative cells were positively selected for CCR7, leaving out terminally differentiated effector memory CD45RA+ cells. Profiling relied on immunoSEQ multiplex PCR, and the TCRdb table lists in-frame clones only, not all of them. This table holds roughly 2 million clones, about 95% found once. The sequenced sample consisted of naive CD8+ T cells sorted from blood. Source of these receptors: a young man in good health.

This chain connects TRBV28 to TRBJ2-4; 10 nucleotides align to TRBD1. From germline, CDR1 is MDHEN and CDR2 SYDVKM. The trim removed 8 bases at V and 0 bases at J, leaving 10 bases unmatched. The CDR3 spans 17 residues. In DNA, the CDR3 is TGTGCCAGCGACGGGACAGGGGAGGGAATAGCCAAAAACATTCAGTACTTC. The encoded protein is CASDGTGEGIAKNIQYF.

The CDR3 here is CASSWGPKDLYEQYF. The CDR3 DNA reads TGTGCCAGCAGCTGGGGACCAAAAGACCTCTACGAGCAGTACTTC. The rearrangement uses TRBV7-9 and TRBJ2-7; D assignment may be TRBD1 or TRBD2 (5 bases each). In germline, CDR1 is SEHNR, CDR2 FQNEAQ (reference sequence). V gave up 4 bases and J gave up 3 bases, with 16 bases separating them. The CDR3 is 15 amino acids.

The chain employs TRBV6-5 and TRBJ2-7; no clear D gene. V shed 2 bases and J shed 5 bases, with 13 bases lying between them. Germline CDR1 MNHEY, CDR2 SVGAGI. The length of the CDR3 is 14 residues. The CDR3 loop reads CASSYSRDPHEQYF. DNA for the CDR3: TGTGCCAGCAGTTACAGCCGCGACCCTCACGAGCAGTACTTC.

This chain links TRBV5-5 with TRBJ1-4; 8 bases are shared with TRBD1. The CDR3 sequence is 17 residues long. J lost 4 bases, V lost 2 bases, and 10 bases had no gene match. Germline V gives CDR1 SGHKS, CDR2 YYEKEE (reference sequence). The CDR3 bases are TGTGCCAGCAGCTTAAGGGACAGGCTAGATTTTAATGAAAAACTGTTTTTT. It yields the protein CASSLRDRLDFNEKLFF.

The chain couples TRBV4-1 to TRBJ1-1; D unclear. Between the trimmed V and J ends, which lost 0 bases and 7 bases, there was a span of 9 bases. The CDR3 consists of 13 residues. The germline gives CDR1 MGHRA, CDR2 YSYEKL. CDR3 region: CASSQELSLEAFF. The CDR3 DNA reads TGCGCCAGCAGCCAAGAACTATCCCTTGAAGCTTTCTTT.

The V and J genes are TRBV9 and TRBJ1-5; no definite D call. V gave up 0 bases and J gave up 5 bases, with 12 bases separating them. CDR1 is SGDLS and CDR2 is YYNGEE in the germline V gene. This CDR3 spans 15 amino acids. As DNA, the CDR3 is TGTGCCAGCAGCGTAGGGGGTATGAGCGATCAGCCCCAGCATTTT. Its translation is CASSVGGMSDQPQHF.

This clone has at least ten counts. This sample also contains other DNA sequences that code for the same CDR3. The chain carries TRBV28 and TRBJ1-1; no reliable D call. The CDR3 extends over 11 amino acids. Germline assignment: CDR1 MDHEN and CDR2 SYDVKM. The V gene lost 6 bases and the J gene lost 0 bases, with 2 bases spanning the gap. CDR3 nucleotides: TGTGCCAGCAGGCTGAACACTGAAGCTTTCTTT. The encoded protein is CASRLNTEAFF.

The chain combines TRBV28 with TRBJ2-7; D gene ambiguous. The CDR3 spans 12 residues. Per the germline V gene, CDR1 is MDHEN and CDR2 is SYDVKM. V dropped 5 bases and J dropped 5 bases, with 10 bases sitting between them. The DNA of the CDR3 is TGTGCCAGCAGTCTCTGGGTCCACGAGCAGTACTTC. Protein product: CASSLWVHEQYF.

The rearrangement joins TRBV30 to TRBJ2-6; D remains unclear. CDR1 and CDR2 from the germline V gene are GTSNPN and SVGIG (reference sequence). This CDR3 is built from 14 residues. The ends were cut back, 5 bases at V and 4 bases at J, with 12 bases in the middle. For the CDR3, the DNA is TGTGCCTGGTCCTTGGCGGCGGGGGCCAACGTCCTGACTTTC. This sequence encodes CAWSLAAGANVLTF. The full variable domain, completed using reference TRBV30 and TRBJ2-6, is SQTIHQWPATLVQPVGSPLSLECTVEGTSNPNLYWYRQAAGRGLQLLFYSVGIGQISSEVPQNLSASRPQDRQFILSSKKLLLSDSGFYLCAWSLAAGANVLTFGAGSRLTVL.

J is TRBJ1-4 and V is TRBV10-2, with a tentative D call TRBD1 (6 bases). V was trimmed by 8 bases and J by 2 bases, leaving 9 bases between them. The CDR3 runs to 13 residues. The germline V gene encodes CDR1 WSHSY and CDR2 SAAADI. The CDR3: CASVGQTNEKLFF. In nucleotides, the CDR3 is TGCGCCAGCGTTGGACAGACTAATGAAAAACTGTTTTTT.

This clone was seen just once. The germline gene is not matched at one end of the junction; a read error may be the cause. This chain connects TRBV7-7 to TRBJ2-3, with TRBD2 identical over 12 bases. Germline V gene data show CDR1 as SSHAT and CDR2 as FNYEAQ (reference sequence). CDR3 length: 16 amino acids. CDR3 sequence (DNA): TGTGCTAGCAGCCCGGGGACTAGCGGGCTCACAGATACGCAGTATTTT. This encodes CASSPGTSGLTDTQYF.

The chain joins TRBV14 to TRBJ2-6, with D perhaps given as TRBD1 or TRBD2 (6 bases each). The CDR3 consists of 13 residues. CDR1 and CDR2 (germline): SGHDN, FVKESK. Trimming removed 8 bases from V and 15 bases from J, with 20 bases in between. In DNA form, the CDR3 reads TGTGCCAGCGATGGAGGTAGGGGGGAGACCCTGACTTTC. Residues: CASDGGRGETLTF.

This clone was counted between two and nine times. The J gene is TRBJ1-2, the V gene TRBV6-6, with 7 bases matching TRBD1. V lost 6 bases to trimming and J lost 5 bases; unmatched junction nucleotides: 15. The CDR3 has 16 residues. The germline CDR1 and CDR2 sequences are MNHNY and SVGAGI (reference sequence). The CDR3, as DNA: TGTGCCAGCAGCCCGACAGGGTTGCTCATAGGGTATGGCTACACCTTC. It is translated as CASSPTGLLIGYGYTF.

As regards this clone: Other DNA sequences within the sample encode an identical CDR3. The gene calls are TRBV27 and TRBJ2-6, with a weak D call TRBD2 (5 bases). V was pared by 2 bases and J by 2 bases, with 10 bases between. The CDR3 spans 16 residues. From germline, CDR1 is MNHEY and CDR2 SMNVEV (reference sequence). The CDR3 DNA is TGTGCCAGCAGTTTAAGTCCCGGGACTGGGGCCAACGTCCTGACTTTC. Translating it yields CASSLSPGTGANVLTF.

The V and J genes are TRBV25-1 and TRBJ1-1; D is possibly TRBD1 (5 bases). Per germline, CDR1 MGHDK and CDR2 SYGVNS. The CDR3 spans 13 residues. The V end lost 4 bases, the J end lost 11 bases, and 17 bases lay between the germline ends. CDR3 sequence (DNA): TGTGCCAGCAGTGCCCCATTGAGGGGCAGGGCTTTCTTT. Translation: CASSAPLRGRAFF.

The chain joins TRBV9 to TRBJ1-2, with 11 bases fitting TRBD1. Germline-derived CDR1 and CDR2 are SGDLS and YYNGEE. Germline trimming cut 4 bases from V and 7 bases from J; bases unmatched to any gene: 3. The CDR3 runs to 13 residues. Written as DNA, the CDR3 is TGTGCCAGCAGCCCAGGACAGGGGGCTGGCTACACCTTC. It is translated as CASSPGQGAGYTF.

This rearrangement joins TRBV10-1 to TRBJ2-1; maybe TRBD2 (5 bases). The V and J ends lost 0 bases and 10 bases respectively, with 13 bases between them. In germline, CDR1 is WNHNN, CDR2 SYGVQD (reference sequence). The CDR3 contains 14 residues. The CDR3, as DNA: TGCGCCAGCAGTGAGTCGATGTCTAGCAGGGAGCAGTTCTTC. This codes for CASSESMSSREQFF.

V usage is TRBV19 and J usage is TRBJ2-1; no clear D gene. CDR3 length equals 16 residues. Germline V gene data show CDR1 as LNHDA and CDR2 as SQIVND (reference sequence). With 4 bases removed from V and 0 bases from J, the gap between germline ends came to 13 bases. DNA of the CDR3: TGTGCCAGTAGTACCCGACTCTCTCCCTCCTACAATGAGCAGTTCTTC. Translation gives CASSTRLSPSYNEQFF. Full variable domain (outside the CDR3, taken from reference TRBV19 and TRBJ2-1): DGGITQSPKYLFRKEGQNVTLSCEQNLNHDAMYWYRQDPGQGLRLIYYSQIVNDFQKGDIAEGYSVSREKKESFPLTVTSAQKNPTAFYLCASSTRLSPSYNEQFFGPGTRLTVL.

This chain links TRBV4-1 with TRBJ2-3, with TRBD1 matching over 8 bases. The CDR3 is 17 amino acids. V gave up 1 base and J gave up 1 base; unmatched junction bases: 7. Looked up from germline, CDR1 is MGHRA and CDR2 is YSYEKL. The CDR3 bases are TGCGCCAGCAGCCAAGGGTCCGGGACAGGTCGCACAGATACGCAGTATTTT. It is translated as CASSQGSGTGRTDTQYF.

Comment on this clone: This same CDR3 is encoded by further DNA sequences in the sample. The rearrangement uses TRBV5-1 and TRBJ1-1; D gene unclear. V dropped 0 bases and J dropped 5 bases, with 11 bases sitting between them. The CDR3 spans 14 residues. The germline gives CDR1 SGHRS, CDR2 YFSETQ. The CDR3 protein is CASSLDLGGTEAFF. The CDR3 nucleotides read TGCGCCAGCAGCTTGGACTTGGGCGGAACTGAAGCTTTCTTT. The full variable domain, completed using reference TRBV5-1 and TRBJ1-1, is KAGVTQTPRYLIKTRGQQVTLSCSPISGHRSVSWYQQTPGQGLQFLFEYFSETQRNKGNFPGRFSGRQFSNSRSEMNVSTLELGDSALYLCASSLDLGGTEAFFGQGTRLTVV.

This chain links TRBV5-6 with TRBJ2-3, with D unclear. Germline CDR1 is SGHDT and CDR2 is YYEEEE. V was shortened by 2 bases and J by 5 bases, with 18 bases between the two germline ends. The CDR3 loop spans 16 amino acids. The CDR3 loop reads CASSFRKGGFGDTQYF. CDR3 DNA sequence: TGTGCCAGCAGCTTTCGAAAGGGTGGGTTTGGAGATACGCAGTATTTT.

The rearrangement links TRBV4-1 to TRBJ2-3; D gene unclear. This CDR3 contains 14 residues. Germline values: CDR1 MGHRA, CDR2 YSYEKL. With 4 bases removed from V and 4 bases from J, the gap between germline ends came to 12 bases. This CDR3 is CASSPEGRPDTQYF. The DNA for the CDR3 is TGCGCCAGCAGCCCGGAAGGTAGGCCAGATACGCAGTATTTT.

This clone was counted a few times. The genes are TRBV6-5 and TRBJ2-2; 7 nucleotides align to TRBD2. Germline-derived CDR1 and CDR2 are MNHEY and SVGAGI. V gave up 6 bases and J gave up 9 bases; unmatched junction bases: 10. The CDR3 consists of 14 residues. The DNA for the CDR3 is TGTGCCAGCAGCCCGACTGGGACTACCCGGGAGCTGTTTTTT. Its translation is CASSPTGTTRELFF.

This chain joins TRBV7-9 and TRBJ1-5; 7 bases are a match to TRBD1. V shed 5 bases, J shed 5 bases, and the junction held 6 bases outside the gene matches. There are 14 residues in the CDR3. CDR1 is SEHNR, CDR2 FQNEAQ, per germline (reference sequence). In DNA, the CDR3 is TGTGCCAGCAGCCGGGGACAGAACGATCAGCCCCAGCATTTT. Translated, it gives CASSRGQNDQPQHF.

The chain couples TRBV27 to TRBJ2-1; no clear D gene. Germline values: CDR1 MNHEY, CDR2 SMNVEV (reference sequence). V was trimmed by 2 bases and J by 8 bases, leaving 7 bases between them. CDR3 length: 12 residues. The CDR3 bases are TGTGCCAGCAGTTTAAGGTTGGATGAGCAGTTCTTC. Translating it yields CASSLRLDEQFF.

The chain recombines TRBV15 with TRBJ2-2; the D gene is possibly TRBD1 (6 bases). V was clipped by 1 base and J by 7 bases, with 16 bases between them. Germline V CDR1 and CDR2: LNHNV, YYDKDF (reference sequence). The CDR3 is 16 amino acids. The CDR3 loop is CATSRGQRVGGGELFF. In DNA, the CDR3 is TGTGCCACCAGCAGAGGACAGAGGGTAGGGGGCGGGGAGCTGTTTTTT.

The chain employs TRBV27 and TRBJ2-5; D is ambiguous. CDR1 is MNHEY, CDR2 SMNVEV, per germline (reference sequence). The CDR3 loop spans 13 amino acids. Trimming removed 6 bases at V and 1 base at J, with 9 bases between. CDR3 region: CASSFGPQETQYF. The CDR3 DNA sequence: TGTGCCAGCAGCTTCGGACCCCAAGAGACCCAGTACTTC.

A word on this clone: The same CDR3 can be traced to other DNA sequences in this sample. The chain links TRBV5-6 to TRBJ2-7; D not certain. The CDR3 spans 13 residues. Trimming shortened V by 0 bases and J by 3 bases, and 7 bases separated the two germline ends. Germline V lookup: CDR1 SGHDT, CDR2 YYEEEE. The CDR3: CASSLVASYEQYF. In nucleotides, the CDR3 is TGTGCCAGCAGCTTGGTGGCTAGCTACGAGCAGTACTTC. Based on the CDR3 plus reference TRBV5-6 and TRBJ2-7, the full variable domain is DAGVTQSPTHLIKTRGQQVTLRCSPKSGHDTVSWYQQALGQGPQFIFQYYEEEERQRGNFPDRFSGHQFPNYSSELNVNALLLGDSALYLCASSLVASYEQYFGPGTRLTVT.